This T cell receptor beta chain was recovered during a study of graft-versus-host responses after intestinal transplantation. The protocol was immunoSEQ multiplex PCR, while the TCRdb copy is restricted to in-frame clones and leaves out a portion. The sample lists 85,000 to 100,000 clones, 80% to 95% occurring once. This CDR3 is built from 13 residues. Germline CDR1 and CDR2: SGHDN and FVKESK. The germline V and J ends were trimmed by 0 bases and 7 bases, with 7 bases remaining between them. Remarks on this clone: Antigen: not known.

This chain uses TRBV14 with TRBJ2-1, with D unclear. The sequence came from a human donor who received an intestinal transplant. The sample in question was unstimulated CD4+ T cells sorted from spleen or lymph node cells, obtained before intestinal transplant. This chain's CDR3 is CASSQDLLNEQFF. CDR3 coding DNA: TGTGCCAGCAGCCAAGATCTCCTTAATGAGCAGTTCTTC.